The 30 T cell receptor beta chains below come from one sample, sequenced in a study of beta chain features in type 1 diabetes. Reverse transcription of all isolated RNA meant that expressed TCRB transcripts were sequenced. The repertoire was sequenced with immunoSEQ multiplex PCR; TCRdb's copy has only in-frame clones and lacks some. Of 900,000 or so clones listed, 17% were seen once; the top ten hold 0.02% to 0.03%. Sequencing used naive CD4+ T cells from blood. All receptors come from a woman between 18 and 29 years old in good health.

Only a few counts were recorded for this clone. The gene calls are TRBV29-1 and TRBJ1-1, with a possible D match to TRBD1 (5 bases). The CDR3 runs to 17 residues. Per germline, CDR1 SQVTM and CDR2 ANQGSEA. V dropped 6 bases and J dropped 4 bases, with 27 bases sitting between them. The CDR3 DNA is TGCAGCGTCGCCGGGTCGGGGCAGCACTTCATGGGCACTGAAGCTTTCTTT. Protein sequence: CSVAGSGQHFMGTEAFF.

This clone showed up just a few times. The gene calls are TRBV5-4 and TRBJ2-4; TRBD2 matches 8 bases. The CDR3 is 16 residues long. Germline V CDR1 and CDR2: SGHNT, YYREEE (reference sequence). The trim removed 0 bases at V and 6 bases at J, leaving 8 bases unmatched. DNA for the CDR3: TGTGCCAGCAGCTTGGGCGGGGGGCGTTTTCGAAACATTCAGTACTTC. Translated, it gives CASSLGGGRFRNIQYF.

This clone was counted between two and nine times. The chain links TRBV29-1 to TRBJ2-1, with D tentatively TRBD1 or TRBD2 (7 bases each). The CDR3 consists of 15 residues. Trimming shortened V by 7 bases and J by 6 bases, and 22 bases separated the two germline ends. Germline V gene data show CDR1 as SQVTM and CDR2 as ANQGSEA. CDR3 residues: CSADSGVQGGNEQFF. The DNA of the CDR3 is TGCAGCGCCGACAGCGGGGTTCAGGGGGGCAATGAGCAGTTCTTC.

J is TRBJ1-2 and V is TRBV6-6; D may be TRBD1 (5 bases). Germline V gives CDR1 MNHNY, CDR2 SVGAGI (reference sequence). Trimming left V 8 bases short and J 4 bases short, with 11 bases between. The CDR3 length is 12 residues. The CDR3 DNA reads TGTGCCAGCGGTGGGGGACTCTATGGCTACACCTTC. Amino acids: CASGGGLYGYTF.

This clone was observed a single time. This chain joins TRBV2 and TRBJ2-7, with TRBD1 matching 9 bases. Germline V gene sequence: CDR1 SNHLY, CDR2 FYNNEI. This CDR3 region has 17 residues. Trimming took 7 bases from V and 3 from J; bases not matched to a gene: 16. CDR3 DNA: TGTGCCAGCAAGCCTTGGGAGGGACAGGGTGGAGGCTACGAGCAGTACTTC. Its translation is CASKPWEGQGGGYEQYF. Full variable domain (missing parts from reference TRBV2 and TRBJ2-7): EPEVTQTPSHQVTQMGQEVILRCVPISNHLYFYWYRQILGQKVEFLVSFYNNEISEKSEIFDDQFSVERPDGSNFTLKIRSTKLEDSAMYFCASKPWEGQGGGYEQYFGPGTRLTVT.

This clone was seen more than once but under ten times. The chain has TRBV5-1 and TRBJ2-7, with 7 bases lining up with TRBD2. CDR3 length: 15 residues. The germline gives CDR1 SGHRS, CDR2 YFSETQ. The V segment lost 0 bases and the J segment 3 bases; nucleotides outside the gene matches: 6. The CDR3 is CASSLGRERSYEQYF. In nucleotides, the CDR3 is TGCGCCAGCAGCTTGGGGCGGGAGAGAAGCTACGAGCAGTACTTC.

The chain is built from TRBV11-2 and TRBJ2-6; D call uncertain. CDR3 size: 15 residues. Germline V CDR1 and CDR2: SGHAT, FQNNGV. V lost 3 bases, J lost 2 bases, and 8 bases lay in between. CDR3 residues: CASSFRAPGANVLTF. The CDR3, as DNA: TGTGCCAGCAGCTTTCGGGCGCCTGGGGCCAACGTCCTGACTTTC.

This chain links TRBV6-5 with TRBJ1-2; a possible D gene is TRBD1 (6 bases). CDR3 size: 15 residues. The V and J ends lost 0 bases and 6 bases respectively, with 14 bases between them. CDR1 MNHEY and CDR2 SVGAGI come from the germline V gene. The CDR3 region is CASSYSHRAGDGYTF. CDR3 in DNA: TGTGCCAGCAGTTACTCCCACAGGGCGGGCGATGGCTACACCTTC.

This clone was found a few times. Other DNA sequences in this sample translate to the same CDR3. The gene calls are TRBV25-1 and TRBJ1-5, with a possible D match to TRBD1 (6 bases). The CDR3 is 14 residues long. Looked up from germline, CDR1 is MGHDK and CDR2 is SYGVNS. The V gene lost 3 bases and the J gene lost 5 bases, with 11 bases spanning the gap. CDR3 coding DNA: TGTGCCAGCAGTGATTGGGGGCTAGATCAGCCCCAGCATTTT. It specifies CASSDWGLDQPQHF.

The CDR3 bases are TGTGCCAGCAGTTTACGGCTAAGCGGGAGGGCCGTTACGCAGTATTTT. Translation gives CASSLRLSGRAVTQYF. The chain is built from TRBV28 and TRBJ2-3; TRBD2 matches at 10 bases. The CDR3 is 16 amino acids. The V gene end was trimmed by 2 bases and the J gene end by 8 bases; junction bases not matched to a gene: 10. Germline CDR1 is MDHEN and CDR2 is SYDVKM.

V is TRBV5-4 and J is TRBJ2-6; 7 bases line up with TRBD1. J lost 2 bases, V lost 3 bases, and 5 bases had no gene match. Looked up from germline, CDR1 is SGHNT and CDR2 is YYREEE (reference sequence). The CDR3 sequence is 16 residues long. CDR3 residues: CASSWATGAGANVLTF. DNA for the CDR3: TGTGCCAGCAGCTGGGCTACAGGGGCTGGGGCCAACGTCCTGACTTTC.

This clone was counted between two and nine times. This chain connects TRBV9 to TRBJ2-3; D is ambiguous. Germline V gives CDR1 SGDLS, CDR2 YYNGEE. The CDR3 runs to 14 residues. V dropped 1 base and J dropped 0 bases, with 6 bases sitting between them. The CDR3 region is CASSVTASTDTQYF. In DNA form, the CDR3 reads TGTGCCAGCAGCGTAACAGCAAGCACAGATACGCAGTATTTT.

This clone was seen more than once but under ten times. CDR3 sequence (DNA): TGTGCCAGCAGCCCCAGACAGGGTTCCACTGAAGCTTTCTTT. This encodes CASSPRQGSTEAFF. The V call is TRBV7-3, the J call TRBJ1-1; 7 bases map to TRBD1. CDR1 and CDR2 (germline): SGHTA, FQGTGA. The length of the CDR3 is 14 residues. J was trimmed by 4 bases and V by 5 bases; bases with no gene match: 7.

V usage is TRBV2 and J usage is TRBJ2-3; D could derive from TRBD1 or TRBD2 (5 bases each). From germline, CDR1 is SNHLY and CDR2 FYNNEI. V was shortened by 6 bases and J by 9 bases, with 10 bases between the two germline ends. This CDR3 is 11 amino acids long. The CDR3 region is CASRAWDTQYF. The DNA of the CDR3 is TGTGCCAGCAGGGCGTGGGACACGCAGTATTTT.

The chain employs TRBV27 and TRBJ2-3, with D perhaps given as TRBD1 or TRBD2 (7 bases each). Trimming took off 3 bases at V and 1 base at J, with 14 bases between the two ends. Per the germline V gene, CDR1 is MNHEY and CDR2 is SMNVEV (reference sequence). CDR3 length: 16 amino acids. The CDR3 reads CASSFWAGGGTDTQYF. Here the CDR3 DNA reads TGTGCCAGCAGTTTTTGGGCAGGGGGGGGCACAGATACGCAGTATTTT.

This clone was seen a few times. CDR3 bases: TGTGCCAGCAGTTTCGGGAATAGACAGCTCTACGAGCAGTACTTC. It is translated as CASSFGNRQLYEQYF. V is TRBV28 and J is TRBJ2-7; D assignment may be TRBD1 or TRBD2 (5 bases each). The CDR3 is 15 amino acids. V shed 3 bases and J shed 3 bases, with 15 bases lying between them. In germline, CDR1 is MDHEN, CDR2 SYDVKM. Drawing the rest from reference TRBV28 and TRBJ2-7, the complete variable domain is DVKVTQSSRYLVKRTGEKVFLECVQDMDHENMFWYRQDPGLGLRLIYFSYDVKMKEKGDIPEGYSVSREKKERFSLILESASTNQTSMYLCASSFGNRQLYEQYFGPGTRLTVT.

V and J are TRBV5-6 and TRBJ2-3; TRBD1 aligns across 10 bases. The CDR3 extends over 16 amino acids. V was pared by 4 bases and J by 5 bases, with 10 bases of the junction left unmatched. CDR1 and CDR2 from the germline V gene are SGHDT and YYEEEE. CDR3: CASSIPGQGVEDTQYF. The CDR3 DNA follows: TGTGCCAGCAGCATCCCCGGACAGGGGGTTGAAGATACGCAGTATTTT.

The V gene is TRBV7-9, the J gene TRBJ2-1; 7 bases match TRBD2. The CDR3 has 16 residues. CDR1 and CDR2 (germline): SEHNR, FQNEAQ (reference sequence). With V trimmed by 5 bases and J by 3 bases, 10 bases remained unmatched. Here the CDR3 reads CASSGPPAGNYNEQFF. As DNA, the CDR3 is TGTGCCAGCAGCGGCCCTCCAGCGGGGAACTACAATGAGCAGTTCTTC.

This chain connects TRBV6-5 to TRBJ1-1; perhaps TRBD1 as D (6 bases). V was pared by 2 bases and J by 4 bases, with 11 bases between. This CDR3 contains 14 residues. CDR1 is MNHEY and CDR2 is SVGAGI in the germline V gene. CDR3 nucleotides: TGTGCCAGCAGTTACGGGGGGCAGAGCACTGAAGCTTTCTTT. Translation gives CASSYGGQSTEAFF.

This clone was seen a handful of times. The chain uses TRBV27 and TRBJ2-7, with D tentatively TRBD1 or TRBD2 (5 bases each). This CDR3 has 13 amino acids. V was cut by 6 bases and J by 6 bases, with 15 bases left in between. The germline V gene has CDR1 MNHEY and CDR2 SMNVEV (reference sequence). The CDR3 coding sequence is TGTGCCAGCAGGACCGGGGCCAGGGCCGAGCAGTACTTC. Protein product: CASRTGARAEQYF.

This chain connects TRBV7-9 to TRBJ1-4; D gene ambiguous. The germline V and J ends were trimmed by 3 bases and 8 bases, with 13 bases remaining between them. This CDR3 is 14 amino acids long. Germline lookup yields CDR1 SEHNR and CDR2 FQNEAQ (reference sequence). This chain's CDR3 is CASSFGGVREKLFF. DNA of the CDR3: TGTGCCAGCAGCTTCGGTGGGGTGCGGGAAAAACTGTTTTTT.

The sample holds many counts of this clone. This chain links TRBV14 with TRBJ2-1, with 8 bases matching TRBD2. Germline values: CDR1 SGHDN, CDR2 FVKESK. CDR3 length: 15 amino acids. The V gene end was trimmed by 4 bases and the J gene end by 2 bases; junction bases not matched to a gene: 4. CDR3 DNA sequence: TGTGCCAGCAGCCCACTAGCGGAACCCTACAATGAGCAGTTCTTC. Its translation: CASSPLAEPYNEQFF.

The sample holds many counts of this clone. Mismatch with germline at one junction end may stem from a read error. This CDR3 reads CASSPPQGRGRF. DNA for the CDR3: TGTGCCAGCAGCCCCCCCCAGGGGCGGGGTCGCTTC. This chain joins TRBV14 and TRBJ2-4; D may correspond to TRBD1 or TRBD2 (6 bases each). This CDR3 comprises 12 residues. Germline V gives CDR1 SGHDN, CDR2 FVKESK.

The V call is TRBV2, the J call TRBJ2-3; D possibly matches TRBD1 or TRBD2 (6 bases each). Germline V gene lookup returns CDR1 SNHLY and CDR2 FYNNEI. This CDR3 spans 14 amino acids. V lost 3 bases and J 3 bases, leaving 10 bases between the germline ends. The CDR3 loop is CASSDQGRTDTQYF. In DNA form, the CDR3 reads TGTGCCAGCAGTGATCAGGGGAGGACAGATACGCAGTATTTT.

J is TRBJ2-5 and V is TRBV7-2, with D unclear. The CDR3 has 13 residues. Germline CDR1 reads SGHTA; CDR2 reads FQGNSA. Trimming took off 6 bases at V and 1 base at J, with 9 bases between the two ends. In DNA, the CDR3 is TGTGCCAGCAGTCAGTTGACCCAAGAGACCCAGTACTTC. Its translation is CASSQLTQETQYF.

This clone was seen more than once but under ten times. The J gene is TRBJ2-7, the V gene TRBV6-1, with D possibly TRBD2 on 6 matching bases. V was clipped by 0 bases and J by 2 bases, with 20 bases between them. The germline gives CDR1 MNHNS, CDR2 SASEGT. This CDR3 has 18 residues. In nucleotides, the CDR3 is TGTGCCAGCAGTGAAGCGTTGGGAGGAGGGTCGAGGGCCTACGAGCAGTACTTC. Protein product: CASSEALGGGSRAYEQYF.

This chain's CDR3 is CASSLMGQGASWEQYF. CDR3 bases: TGTGCCAGCAGCTTGATGGGACAGGGGGCATCGTGGGAGCAGTACTTC. The chain links TRBV7-2 to TRBJ2-7; 12 nucleotides line up with TRBD1. V gave up 3 bases and J gave up 7 bases; unmatched junction bases: 10. This CDR3 contains 16 residues. Germline V lookup: CDR1 SGHTA, CDR2 FQGNSA.

This clone was seen a handful of times. The DNA for the CDR3 is TGTGCCAGCAGCTGGGTCGGGACTCTGGCGGGCCAGCCCCAGCATTTT. The encoded protein is CASSWVGTLAGQPQHF. The V call is TRBV28, the J call TRBJ1-5, with D perhaps matching TRBD1 (5 bases). The CDR3 runs 16 residues. CDR1 is MDHEN, CDR2 SYDVKM, per germline. Between the trimmed V and J ends, which lost 6 bases and 7 bases, there was a span of 22 bases.

This rearrangement joins TRBV29-1 to TRBJ2-5; D unresolved. CDR1 SQVTM and CDR2 ANQGSEA come from the germline V gene. Trimming cost V 6 bases and J 2 bases, with 19 bases left between them. There are 15 residues in the CDR3. CDR3 in DNA: TGCAGCGTCGGCACCTTATACGCGAAACAAGAGACCCAGTACTTC. Amino acids: CSVGTLYAKQETQYF.

This clone has a handful of counts. The chain uses TRBV10-3 and TRBJ2-3, with 7 positions matching TRBD2. The CDR3 length is 17 residues. After removal of 6 bases from V and 5 bases from J, the junction contained 17 bases not matched to a gene. The germline V gene encodes CDR1 ENHRY and CDR2 SYGVKD. This CDR3 is CAISGPWRERNRDTQYF. The DNA of the CDR3 is TGTGCCATCAGCGGCCCTTGGCGGGAGCGAAACAGAGATACGCAGTATTTT.